Detailed here is one T cell receptor (beta chain). This sample is part of a study of blood T cell repertoires in COVID-19. In the original processing: Reference gene primer amplification gave nucleated cell count estimates. Assay: immunoSEQ multiplex PCR; the TCRdb copy retains only in-frame clones and omits some. That table furnishes V, J and clone size, whereas the DNA furnished D and trimming. This table holds around 130,000 clones, around 79% found once. The material sequenced was peripheral blood. The TCR was taken from a man older than 75 with acute or convalescent COVID-19.

In DNA form, the CDR3 reads TGTGCCAGTAGTACTATCTGGGATACAGGTTTTGAAAAACTGTTTTTT. Its protein product is CASSTIWDTGFEKLFF. The rearrangement joins TRBV19 to TRBJ1-4; TRBD1 is a possible D gene (5 bases). V lost 4 bases and J lost 7, with 19 bases in between. This CDR3 has 16 amino acids. The germline gives CDR1 LNHDA, CDR2 SQIVND (reference sequence).